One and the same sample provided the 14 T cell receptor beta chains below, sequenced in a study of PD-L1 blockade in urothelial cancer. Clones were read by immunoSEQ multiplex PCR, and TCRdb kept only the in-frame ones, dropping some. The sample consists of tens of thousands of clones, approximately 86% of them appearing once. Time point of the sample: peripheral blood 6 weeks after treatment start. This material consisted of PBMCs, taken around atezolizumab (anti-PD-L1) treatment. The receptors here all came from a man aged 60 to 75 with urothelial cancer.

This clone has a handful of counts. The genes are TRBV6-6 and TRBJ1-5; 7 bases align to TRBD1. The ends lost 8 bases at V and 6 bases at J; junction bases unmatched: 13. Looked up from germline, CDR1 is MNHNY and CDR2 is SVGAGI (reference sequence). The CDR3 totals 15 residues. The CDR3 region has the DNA TGTGCCAGCCGGACAGCGGAAGGGGGCGTTCAGCCCCAGCATTTT. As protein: CASRTAEGGVQPQHF.

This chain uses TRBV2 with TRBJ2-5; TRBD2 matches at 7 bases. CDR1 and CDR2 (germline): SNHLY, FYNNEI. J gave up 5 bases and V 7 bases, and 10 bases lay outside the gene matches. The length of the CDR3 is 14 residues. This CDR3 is CASNLAALRETQYF. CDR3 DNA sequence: TGTGCCAGCAATCTAGCGGCGTTGAGGGAGACCCAGTACTTC.

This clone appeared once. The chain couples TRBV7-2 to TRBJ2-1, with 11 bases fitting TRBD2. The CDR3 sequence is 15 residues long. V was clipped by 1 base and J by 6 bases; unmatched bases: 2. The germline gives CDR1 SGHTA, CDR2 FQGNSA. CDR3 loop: CASSLVAGGLNEQFF. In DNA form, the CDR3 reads TGTGCCAGCAGCTTAGTAGCGGGGGGGCTCAATGAGCAGTTCTTC. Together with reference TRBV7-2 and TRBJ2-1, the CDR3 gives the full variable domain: GAGVSQSPSNKVTEKGKDVELRCDPISGHTALYWYRQSLGQGLEFLIYFQGNSAPDKSGLPSDRFSAERTGGSVSTLTIQRTQQEDSAVYLCASSLVAGGLNEQFFGPGTRLTVL.

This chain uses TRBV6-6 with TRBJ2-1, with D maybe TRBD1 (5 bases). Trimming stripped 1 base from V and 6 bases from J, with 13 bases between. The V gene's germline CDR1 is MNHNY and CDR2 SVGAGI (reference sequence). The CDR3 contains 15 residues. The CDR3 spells CASSYWQGIFNEQFF. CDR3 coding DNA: TGTGCCAGCAGTTACTGGCAGGGAATATTCAATGAGCAGTTCTTC.

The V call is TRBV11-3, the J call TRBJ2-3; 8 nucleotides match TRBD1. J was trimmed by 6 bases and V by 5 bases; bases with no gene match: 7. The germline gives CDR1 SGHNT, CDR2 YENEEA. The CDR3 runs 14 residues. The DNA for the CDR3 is TGTGCCAGCAGCCCCGGACAGGGTGGGGATACGCAGTATTTT. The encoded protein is CASSPGQGGDTQYF.

The CDR3, as DNA: TGTGCCAGCAGCTTAGCGCGGCTAGCGGGGGCCTCCTACAATGAGCAGTTCTTC. Residues: CASSLARLAGASYNEQFF. The chain couples TRBV7-8 to TRBJ2-1; TRBD2 matches at 10 bases. The V gene end was trimmed by 0 bases and the J gene end by 0 bases; junction bases not matched to a gene: 5. Germline loops: CDR1 SGHVS, CDR2 FQNEAQ. The CDR3 totals 18 residues.

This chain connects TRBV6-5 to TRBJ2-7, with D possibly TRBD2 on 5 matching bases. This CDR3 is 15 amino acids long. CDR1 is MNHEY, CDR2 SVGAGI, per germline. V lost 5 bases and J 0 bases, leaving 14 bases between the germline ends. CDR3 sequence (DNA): TGTGCCAGCAGTCCTTCGGGGTCTAGCTCCTACGAGCAGTACTTC. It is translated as CASSPSGSSSYEQYF.

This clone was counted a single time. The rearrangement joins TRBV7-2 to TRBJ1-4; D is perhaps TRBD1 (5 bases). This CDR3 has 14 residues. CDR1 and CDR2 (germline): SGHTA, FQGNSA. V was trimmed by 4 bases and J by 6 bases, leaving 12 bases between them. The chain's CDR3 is CASSSPGGYEKLFF. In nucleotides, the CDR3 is TGTGCCAGCAGCTCCCCGGGGGGTTATGAAAAACTGTTTTTT.

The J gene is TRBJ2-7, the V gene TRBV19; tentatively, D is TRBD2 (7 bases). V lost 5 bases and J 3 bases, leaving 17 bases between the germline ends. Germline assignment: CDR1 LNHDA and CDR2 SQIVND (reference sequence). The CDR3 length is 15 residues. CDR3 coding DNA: TGTGCCAGTAGTCCCGCGGGGGCAGGGCTCTACGAGCAGTACTTC. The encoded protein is CASSPAGAGLYEQYF. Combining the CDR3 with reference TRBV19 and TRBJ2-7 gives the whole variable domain DGGITQSPKYLFRKEGQNVTLSCEQNLNHDAMYWYRQDPGQGLRLIYYSQIVNDFQKGDIAEGYSVSREKKESFPLTVTSAQKNPTAFYLCASSPAGAGLYEQYFGPGTRLTVT.

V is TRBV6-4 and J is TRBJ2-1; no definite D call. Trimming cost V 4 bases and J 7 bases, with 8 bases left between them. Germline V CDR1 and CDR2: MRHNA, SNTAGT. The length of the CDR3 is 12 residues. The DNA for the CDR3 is TGTGCCAGCAGTGGCGGCCAGAATGAGCAGTTCTTC. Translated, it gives CASSGGQNEQFF.

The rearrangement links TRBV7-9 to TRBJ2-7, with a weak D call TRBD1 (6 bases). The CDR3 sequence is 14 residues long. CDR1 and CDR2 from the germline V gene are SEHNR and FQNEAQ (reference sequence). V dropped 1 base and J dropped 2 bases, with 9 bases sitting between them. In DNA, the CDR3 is TGTGCCAGCAGCTTAGTAGGGGGACCCTACGAGCAGTACTTC. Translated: CASSLVGGPYEQYF. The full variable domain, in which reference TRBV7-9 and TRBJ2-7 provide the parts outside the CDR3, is DTGVSQNPRHKITKRGQNVTFRCDPISEHNRLYWYRQTLGQGPEFLTYFQNEAQLEKSRLLSDRFSAERPKGSFSTLEIQRTEQGDSAMYLCASSLVGGPYEQYFGPGTRLTVT.

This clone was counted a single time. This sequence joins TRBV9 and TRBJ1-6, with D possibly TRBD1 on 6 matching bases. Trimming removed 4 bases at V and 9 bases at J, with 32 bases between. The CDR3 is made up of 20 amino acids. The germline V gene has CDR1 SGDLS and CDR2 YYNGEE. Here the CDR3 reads CASSSENRERGLSFSSPLHF. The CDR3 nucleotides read TGTGCCAGCAGCTCAGAAAACAGGGAGCGGGGCTTGTCTTTTAGTTCACCCCTCCACTTT.

The CDR3 DNA reads as TGTGCCAGCAACAAGGGGACAGCTCCTGAAGCTTTCTTT. It translates to CASNKGTAPEAFF. The rearrangement joins TRBV2 to TRBJ1-1; 7 bases fit TRBD1. V trimming: 7 bases; J trimming: 6 bases; junction bases outside the gene matches: 8. CDR3 length: 13 residues. The germline V gene encodes CDR1 SNHLY and CDR2 FYNNEI.

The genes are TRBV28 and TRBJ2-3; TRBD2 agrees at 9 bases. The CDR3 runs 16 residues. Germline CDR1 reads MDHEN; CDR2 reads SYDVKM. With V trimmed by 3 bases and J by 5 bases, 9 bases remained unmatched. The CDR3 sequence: CASSLKAGGRIDTQYF. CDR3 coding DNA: TGTGCCAGCAGTTTGAAGGCGGGGGGGCGAATAGATACGCAGTATTTT.